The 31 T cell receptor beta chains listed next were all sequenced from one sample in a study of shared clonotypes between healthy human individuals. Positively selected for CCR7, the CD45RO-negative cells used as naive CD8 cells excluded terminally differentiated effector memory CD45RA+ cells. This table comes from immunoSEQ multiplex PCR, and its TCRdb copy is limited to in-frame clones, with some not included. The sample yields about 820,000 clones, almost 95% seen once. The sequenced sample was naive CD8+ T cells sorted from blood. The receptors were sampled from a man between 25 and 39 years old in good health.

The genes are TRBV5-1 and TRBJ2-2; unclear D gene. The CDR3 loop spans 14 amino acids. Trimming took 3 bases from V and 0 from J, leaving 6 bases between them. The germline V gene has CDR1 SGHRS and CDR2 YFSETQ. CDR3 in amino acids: CASSWVSNTGELFF. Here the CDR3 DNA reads TGCGCCAGCAGCTGGGTATCGAACACCGGGGAGCTGTTTTTT.

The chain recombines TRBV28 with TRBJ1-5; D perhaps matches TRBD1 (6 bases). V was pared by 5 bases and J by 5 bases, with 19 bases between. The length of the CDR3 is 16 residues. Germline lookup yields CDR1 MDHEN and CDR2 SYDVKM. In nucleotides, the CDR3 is TGTGCCAGCAGTCTAAGGGGGGCCAAGTCGGATCAGCCCCAGCATTTT. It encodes CASSLRGAKSDQPQHF.

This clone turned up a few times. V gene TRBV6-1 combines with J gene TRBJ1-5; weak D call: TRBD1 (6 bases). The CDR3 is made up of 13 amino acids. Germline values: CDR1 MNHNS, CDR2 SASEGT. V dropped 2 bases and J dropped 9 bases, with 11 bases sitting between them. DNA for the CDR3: TGTGCCAGCAGTGAACGGGGGGCAGGGCCCCAGCATTTT. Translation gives CASSERGAGPQHF.

The CDR3 DNA follows: TGTGCCATCAGTGAAGGACTAGCGGGAACCTACGAGCAGTACTTC. It is translated as CAISEGLAGTYEQYF. The chain has TRBV10-3 and TRBJ2-7; 12 bases agree with TRBD2. J was trimmed by 2 bases and V by 3 bases; bases with no gene match: 2. CDR1 is ENHRY, CDR2 SYGVKD, per germline. This CDR3 contains 15 residues.

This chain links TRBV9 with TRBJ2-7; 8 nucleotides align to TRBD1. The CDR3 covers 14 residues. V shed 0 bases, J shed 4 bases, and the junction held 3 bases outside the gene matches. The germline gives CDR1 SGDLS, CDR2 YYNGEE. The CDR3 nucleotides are TGTGCCAGCAGCGTAGGGGACAGGCCTTACGAGCAGTACTTC. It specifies CASSVGDRPYEQYF.

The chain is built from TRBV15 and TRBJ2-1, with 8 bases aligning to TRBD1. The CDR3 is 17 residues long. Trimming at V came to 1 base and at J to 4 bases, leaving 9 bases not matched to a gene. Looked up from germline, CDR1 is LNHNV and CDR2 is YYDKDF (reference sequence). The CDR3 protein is CATSRGRGTGRYNEQFF. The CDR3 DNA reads TGTGCCACCAGCAGAGGACGGGGGACAGGTCGATACAATGAGCAGTTCTTC.

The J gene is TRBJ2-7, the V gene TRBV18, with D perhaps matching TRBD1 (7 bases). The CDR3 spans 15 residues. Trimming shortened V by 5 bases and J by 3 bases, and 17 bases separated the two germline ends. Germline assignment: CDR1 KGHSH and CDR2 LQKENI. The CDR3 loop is CASSARRDRNYEQYF. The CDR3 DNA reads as TGTGCCAGCTCAGCCCGGAGGGACAGAAACTACGAGCAGTACTTC.

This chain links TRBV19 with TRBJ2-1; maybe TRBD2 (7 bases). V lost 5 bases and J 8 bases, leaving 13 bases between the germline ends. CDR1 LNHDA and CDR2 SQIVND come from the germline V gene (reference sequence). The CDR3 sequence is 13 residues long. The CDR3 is CASSFEGGYEQFF. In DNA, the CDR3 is TGTGCCAGTAGTTTTGAGGGGGGGTATGAGCAGTTCTTC.

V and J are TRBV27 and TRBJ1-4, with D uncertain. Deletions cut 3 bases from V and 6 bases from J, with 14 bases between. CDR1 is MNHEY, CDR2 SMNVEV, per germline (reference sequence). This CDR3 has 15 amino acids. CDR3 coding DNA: TGTGCCAGCAGTTTGTACCTATTGGTTGATGAAAAACTGTTTTTT. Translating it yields CASSLYLLVDEKLFF.

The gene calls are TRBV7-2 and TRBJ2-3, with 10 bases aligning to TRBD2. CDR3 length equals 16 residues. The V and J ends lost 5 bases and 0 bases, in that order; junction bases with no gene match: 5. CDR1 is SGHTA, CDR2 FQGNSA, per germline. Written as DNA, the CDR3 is TGTGCCAGCAGCCCGACGACTAGCGGGAGCACAGATACGCAGTATTTT. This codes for CASSPTTSGSTDTQYF.

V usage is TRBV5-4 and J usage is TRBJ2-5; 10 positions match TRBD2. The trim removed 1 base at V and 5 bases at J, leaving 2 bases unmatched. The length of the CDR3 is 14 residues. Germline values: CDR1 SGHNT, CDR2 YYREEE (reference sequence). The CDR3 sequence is CASSLTSGIETQYF. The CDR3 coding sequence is TGTGCCAGCAGCTTGACTAGCGGGATCGAGACCCAGTACTTC. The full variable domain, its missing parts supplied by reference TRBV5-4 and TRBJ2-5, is ETGVTQSPTHLIKTRGQQVTLRCSSQSGHNTVSWYQQALGQGPQFIFQYYREEENGRGNFPPRFSGLQFPNYSSELNVNALELDDSALYLCASSLTSGIETQYFGPGTRLLVL.

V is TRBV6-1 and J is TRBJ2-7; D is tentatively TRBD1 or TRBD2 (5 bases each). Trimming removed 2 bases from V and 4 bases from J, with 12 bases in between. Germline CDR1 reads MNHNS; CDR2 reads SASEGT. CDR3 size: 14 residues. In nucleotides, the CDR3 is TGTGCCAGCAGTGAAACGGGACCAGCATACGAGCAGTACTTC. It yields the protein CASSETGPAYEQYF.

The CDR3 coding sequence is TGTGCCAGTACAGAATTATGGGACACGAACACAGATACGCAGTATTTT. Translating it yields CASTELWDTNTDTQYF. The J gene is TRBJ2-3, the V gene TRBV27, with TRBD1 as a possible D gene (6 bases). Deletions cut 9 bases from V and 2 bases from J, with 21 bases between. CDR1 is MNHEY, CDR2 SMNVEV, per germline (reference sequence). The CDR3 consists of 16 residues.

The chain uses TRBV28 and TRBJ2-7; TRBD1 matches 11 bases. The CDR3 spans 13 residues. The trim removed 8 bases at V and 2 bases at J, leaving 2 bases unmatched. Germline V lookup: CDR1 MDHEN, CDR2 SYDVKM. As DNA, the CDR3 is TGTGCCAGCGGGGGACAGGGGGCCTACGAGCAGTACTTC. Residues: CASGGQGAYEQYF.

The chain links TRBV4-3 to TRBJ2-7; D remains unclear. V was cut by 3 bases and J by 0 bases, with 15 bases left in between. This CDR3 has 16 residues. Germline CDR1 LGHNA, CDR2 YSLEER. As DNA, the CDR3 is TGCGCCAGCAGCCAGGATTTGTTGGAAGACTCCTACGAGCAGTACTTC. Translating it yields CASSQDLLEDSYEQYF.

In DNA form, the CDR3 reads TGTGCCAGCAGCTTACCTAGCGGGAGTCCTCCCTACGAGCAGTACTTC. It encodes CASSLPSGSPPYEQYF. The chain is built from TRBV5-4 and TRBJ2-7; 10 nucleotides line up with TRBD2. CDR3 length equals 16 residues. Germline V gene data show CDR1 as SGHNT and CDR2 as YYREEE (reference sequence). Unmatched junction bases numbered 7, after V lost 2 bases and J lost 2 bases.

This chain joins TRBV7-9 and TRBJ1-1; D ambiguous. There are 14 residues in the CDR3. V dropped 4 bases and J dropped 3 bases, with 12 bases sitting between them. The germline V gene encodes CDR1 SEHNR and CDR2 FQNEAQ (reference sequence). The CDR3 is CASSSRMADTEAFF. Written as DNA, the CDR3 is TGTGCCAGCAGCTCCCGAATGGCAGACACTGAAGCTTTCTTT. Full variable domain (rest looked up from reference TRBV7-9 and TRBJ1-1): DTGVSQNPRHKITKRGQNVTFRCDPISEHNRLYWYRQTLGQGPEFLTYFQNEAQLEKSRLLSDRFSAERPKGSFSTLEIQRTEQGDSAMYLCASSSRMADTEAFFGQGTRLTVV.

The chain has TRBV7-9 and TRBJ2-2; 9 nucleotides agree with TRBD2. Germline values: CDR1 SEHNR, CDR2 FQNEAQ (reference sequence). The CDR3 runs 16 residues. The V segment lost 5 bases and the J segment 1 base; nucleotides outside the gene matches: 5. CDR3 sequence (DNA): TGTGCCAGCAGCACCCGACTAGCGGAGAACACCGGGGAGCTGTTTTTT. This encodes CASSTRLAENTGELFF.

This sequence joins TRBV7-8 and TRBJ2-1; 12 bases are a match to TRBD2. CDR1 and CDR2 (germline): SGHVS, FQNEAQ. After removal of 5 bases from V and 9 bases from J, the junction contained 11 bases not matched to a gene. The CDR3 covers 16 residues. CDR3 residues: CASSVETSGSAGEQFF. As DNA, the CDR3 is TGTGCCAGCAGCGTTGAGACTAGCGGGAGTGCAGGTGAGCAGTTCTTC.

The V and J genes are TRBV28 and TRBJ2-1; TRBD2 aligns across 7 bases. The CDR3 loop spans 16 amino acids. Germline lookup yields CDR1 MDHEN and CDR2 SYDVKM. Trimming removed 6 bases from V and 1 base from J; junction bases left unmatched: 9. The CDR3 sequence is CASSPDGRSSYNEQFF. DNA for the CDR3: TGTGCCAGCAGCCCCGACGGGAGGTCTTCCTACAATGAGCAGTTCTTC.

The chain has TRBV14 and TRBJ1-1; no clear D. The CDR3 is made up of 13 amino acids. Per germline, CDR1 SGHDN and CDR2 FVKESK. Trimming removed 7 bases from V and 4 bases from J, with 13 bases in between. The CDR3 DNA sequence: TGTGCCAGCACCCCAACTGGGTTCACTGAAGCTTTCTTT. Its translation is CASTPTGFTEAFF. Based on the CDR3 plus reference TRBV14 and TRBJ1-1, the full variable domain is EAGVTQFPSHSVIEKGQTVTLRCDPISGHDNLYWYRRVMGKEIKFLLHFVKESKQDESGMPNNRFLAERTGGTYSTLKVQPAELEDSGVYFCASTPTGFTEAFFGQGTRLTVV.

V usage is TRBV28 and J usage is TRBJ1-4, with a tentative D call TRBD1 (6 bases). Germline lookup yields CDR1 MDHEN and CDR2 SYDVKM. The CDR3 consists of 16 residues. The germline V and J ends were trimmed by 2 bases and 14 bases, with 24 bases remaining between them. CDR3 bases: TGTGCCAGCAGTTTAAGGCAGGGGATTCCCGTTTCAAAGCTGTTTTTT. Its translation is CASSLRQGIPVSKLFF.

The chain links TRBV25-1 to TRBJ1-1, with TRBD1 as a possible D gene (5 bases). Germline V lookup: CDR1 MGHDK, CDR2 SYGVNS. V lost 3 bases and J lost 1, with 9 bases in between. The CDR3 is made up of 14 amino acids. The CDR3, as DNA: TGTGCCAGCAGTGATGCCCAGGGGAACACTGAAGCTTTCTTT. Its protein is CASSDAQGNTEAFF.

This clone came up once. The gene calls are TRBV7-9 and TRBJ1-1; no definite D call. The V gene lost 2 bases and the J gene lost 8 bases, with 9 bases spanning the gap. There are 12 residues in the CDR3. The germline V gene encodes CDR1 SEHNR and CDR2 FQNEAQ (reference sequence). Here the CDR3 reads CASSLRAREAFF. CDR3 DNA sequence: TGTGCCAGCAGCTTAAGGGCAAGAGAAGCTTTCTTT.

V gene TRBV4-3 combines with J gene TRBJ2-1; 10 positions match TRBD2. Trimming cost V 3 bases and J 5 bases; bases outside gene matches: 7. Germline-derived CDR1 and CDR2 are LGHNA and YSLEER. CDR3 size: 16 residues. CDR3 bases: TGCGCCAGCAGCCATCGGGGGACTAGCGTCAACAATGAGCAGTTCTTC. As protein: CASSHRGTSVNNEQFF.

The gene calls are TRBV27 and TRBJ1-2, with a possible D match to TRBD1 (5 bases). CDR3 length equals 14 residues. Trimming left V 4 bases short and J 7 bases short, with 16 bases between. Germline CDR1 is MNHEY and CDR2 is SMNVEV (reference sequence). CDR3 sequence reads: CASSWGADSFGYTF. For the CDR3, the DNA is TGTGCCAGCAGTTGGGGCGCGGACTCTTTTGGCTACACCTTC.

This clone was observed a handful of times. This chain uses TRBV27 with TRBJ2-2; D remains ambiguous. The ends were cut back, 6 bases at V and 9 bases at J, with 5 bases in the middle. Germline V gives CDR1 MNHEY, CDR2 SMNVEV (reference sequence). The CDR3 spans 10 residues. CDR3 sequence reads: CASRNRELFF. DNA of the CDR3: TGTGCCAGCAGAAACCGGGAGCTGTTTTTT.

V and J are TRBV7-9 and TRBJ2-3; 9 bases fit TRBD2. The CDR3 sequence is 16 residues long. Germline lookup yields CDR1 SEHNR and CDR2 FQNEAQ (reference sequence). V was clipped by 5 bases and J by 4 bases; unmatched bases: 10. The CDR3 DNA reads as TGTGCCAGCAGCACCCCTGGGCGGGAGGGCCCAGATACGCAGTATTTT. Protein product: CASSTPGREGPDTQYF. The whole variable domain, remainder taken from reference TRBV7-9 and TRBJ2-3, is DTGVSQNPRHKITKRGQNVTFRCDPISEHNRLYWYRQTLGQGPEFLTYFQNEAQLEKSRLLSDRFSAERPKGSFSTLEIQRTEQGDSAMYLCASSTPGREGPDTQYFGPGTRLTVL.

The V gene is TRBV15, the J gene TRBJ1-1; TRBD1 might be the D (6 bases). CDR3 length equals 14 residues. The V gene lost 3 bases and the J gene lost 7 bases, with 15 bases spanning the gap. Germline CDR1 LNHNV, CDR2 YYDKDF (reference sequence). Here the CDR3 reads CATSSSGTLVEAFF. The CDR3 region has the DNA TGTGCCACCAGCAGTTCCGGGACACTGGTTGAAGCTTTCTTT.

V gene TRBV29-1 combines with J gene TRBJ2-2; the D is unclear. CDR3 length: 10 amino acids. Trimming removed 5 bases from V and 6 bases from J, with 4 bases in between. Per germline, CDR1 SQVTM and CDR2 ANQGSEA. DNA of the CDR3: TGCAGCGTTTTTTCCGGGGAGCTGTTTTTT. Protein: CSVFSGELFF.

Here the CDR3 reads CASSFRLGPDTQYF. The CDR3, as DNA: TGTGCCAGCAGTTTTAGATTAGGGCCGGATACGCAGTATTTT. The chain has TRBV28 and TRBJ2-3; no clear D gene. This CDR3 region has 14 residues. CDR1 and CDR2 (germline): MDHEN, SYDVKM. Trimming pared 3 bases from V and 6 bases from J, leaving 13 bases between.